This entry lists 26 T cell receptor beta chains sequenced from one sample in a study of cytomegalovirus exposure and HLA in healthy donors (dated by TCRdb to 2015 to 2018). The library was prepared using the immunoSEQ multiplex PCR assay. A mixture of 60 forward primers for TCR Vbeta segments and 13 reverse primers for TCR Jbeta segments was used in the multiplex PCR. Imported from immuneACCESS, the table was reduced by TCRdb to in-frame sequences with V and J called. These copies leave out some clones; in studies compared against another copy, an unresolved V gene accounts for under half, and the cause of the remainder is not known. The sample records about 69,000 clones, 76% of which are singletons. Around 3% of the sample is taken by the ten largest. Sequenced: PBMCs. The receptors were gathered from a man aged 18 to 29 in good health and CMV-seronegative.

In this sample, this clone turned up a few times. This chain joins TRBV4-1 and TRBJ2-2; possibly TRBD1 for D (6 bases). V lost 0 bases to trimming and J lost 4 bases, with 18 bases between them. Germline CDR1 is MGHRA and CDR2 is YSYEKL. CDR3 length: 18 amino acids. The CDR3, as DNA: TGCGCCAGCAGCCAAGAGGACAGACCGACACACCCCACCGGGGAGCTGTTTTTT. Residues: CASSQEDRPTHPTGELFF.

This clone occurred a few times. The chain combines TRBV2 with TRBJ2-6; 9 nucleotides line up with TRBD1. The germline V gene encodes CDR1 SNHLY and CDR2 FYNNEI. J gave up 4 bases and V 4 bases, and 5 bases lay outside the gene matches. The CDR3 extends over 16 amino acids. This CDR3 is CASSGPQGAGANVLTF. The CDR3 region has the DNA TGTGCCAGCAGTGGGCCACAGGGGGCGGGGGCCAACGTCCTGACTTTC.

This clone has a handful of counts. The chain has TRBV5-1 and TRBJ2-1; D gene uncertain. CDR1 SGHRS and CDR2 YFSETQ come from the germline V gene. Between the trimmed V and J ends, which lost 2 bases and 2 bases, there was a span of 8 bases. There are 14 residues in the CDR3. CDR3 nucleotide sequence: TGCGCCAGCAGCTTAGGCGAGGCCTACAATGAGCAGTTCTTC. The encoded protein is CASSLGEAYNEQFF.

Comments on this clone: As the CDR3 is not closed by the conserved phenylalanine or tryptophan, this likely results from a read error. The chain employs TRBV9 and TRBJ1-2; unclear D gene. This CDR3 has 14 amino acids. CDR1 and CDR2 from the germline V gene are SGDLS and YYNGEE. V lost 4 bases and J 3 bases, leaving 13 bases between the germline ends. In DNA, the CDR3 is TGTGCCAGCAGCCCCGAGGAGGGTTACTATGGCTACACCCTC. It encodes CASSPEEGYYGYTL.

The chain combines TRBV6-4 with TRBJ2-2, with D maybe TRBD2 (5 bases). Per the germline V gene, CDR1 is MRHNA and CDR2 is SNTAGT. With 0 bases removed from V and 1 base from J, the gap between germline ends came to 6 bases. This CDR3 comprises 15 residues. CDR3 sequence (DNA): TGTGCCAGCAGTGACTCAGCGGAGAACACCGGGGAGCTGTTTTTT. The encoded protein is CASSDSAENTGELFF.

V gene TRBV7-8 combines with J gene TRBJ2-1; weak D call: TRBD1 (5 bases). The V gene lost 4 bases and the J gene lost 12 bases, with 16 bases spanning the gap. The germline gives CDR1 SGHVS, CDR2 FQNEAQ. CDR3 size: 13 residues. CDR3 loop: CASSSTWGQGQFF. The CDR3, as DNA: TGTGCCAGCAGCTCCACTTGGGGCCAGGGGCAGTTCTTC.

This clone was found a few times. This chain links TRBV5-1 with TRBJ2-1; 9 bases are shared with TRBD1. The CDR3 totals 15 residues. The junction had 2 bases not matched to a gene; V was cut back by 0 bases and J by 4 bases. In germline, CDR1 is SGHRS, CDR2 YFSETQ. CDR3: CASSLVGQGYNEQFF. The CDR3 DNA sequence: TGCGCCAGCAGCTTGGTGGGACAGGGATACAATGAGCAGTTCTTC. Variable domain in full (rest from reference TRBV5-1 and TRBJ2-1): KAGVTQTPRYLIKTRGQQVTLSCSPISGHRSVSWYQQTPGQGLQFLFEYFSETQRNKGNFPGRFSGRQFSNSRSEMNVSTLELGDSALYLCASSLVGQGYNEQFFGPGTRLTVL.

The chain joins TRBV6-5 to TRBJ2-5; 7 bases line up with TRBD1. Trimming took 5 bases from V and 2 from J; bases not matched to a gene: 5. Germline V gene data show CDR1 as MNHEY and CDR2 as SVGAGI. CDR3 length: 14 amino acids. Here the CDR3 reads CASSPDRVQETQYF. In nucleotides, the CDR3 is TGTGCCAGCAGTCCAGACAGGGTTCAAGAGACCCAGTACTTC.

This clone was counted a few times. This rearrangement joins TRBV27 to TRBJ2-3, with D perhaps TRBD2 (6 bases). Germline V gene data show CDR1 as MNHEY and CDR2 as SMNVEV (reference sequence). The V and J ends lost 3 bases and 6 bases respectively, with 16 bases between them. The length of the CDR3 is 15 residues. The chain's CDR3 is CASSFRLGGWDTQYF. The CDR3 DNA sequence: TGTGCCAGCAGTTTCCGGCTGGGAGGATGGGATACGCAGTATTTT.

The gene calls are TRBV5-6 and TRBJ2-4, with D uncertain. The germline V and J ends were trimmed by 6 bases and 0 bases, with 7 bases remaining between them. Germline V gene sequence: CDR1 SGHDT, CDR2 YYEEEE. The CDR3 has 13 residues. Here the CDR3 DNA reads TGTGCCAGCACGGGTTCAGCCAAAAACATTCAGTACTTC. Translated, it gives CASTGSAKNIQYF.

The chain employs TRBV14 and TRBJ2-3; D perhaps matches TRBD2 (5 bases). CDR3 size: 15 residues. Germline lookup yields CDR1 SGHDN and CDR2 FVKESK. The germline V and J ends were trimmed by 1 base and 6 bases, with 14 bases remaining between them. CDR3 nucleotides: TGTGCCAGCAGCCAAGGGTCGATAGCGTGGGATACGCAGTATTTT. Protein: CASSQGSIAWDTQYF. Full variable domain (missing parts from reference TRBV14 and TRBJ2-3): EAGVTQFPSHSVIEKGQTVTLRCDPISGHDNLYWYRRVMGKEIKFLLHFVKESKQDESGMPNNRFLAERTGGTYSTLKVQPAELEDSGVYFCASSQGSIAWDTQYFGPGTRLTVL.

The J gene is TRBJ1-1, the V gene TRBV19; perhaps TRBD1 as D (6 bases). Trimming left V 5 bases short and J 1 base short, with 11 bases between. CDR3 size: 14 residues. CDR1 and CDR2 from the germline V gene are LNHDA and SQIVND (reference sequence). CDR3 bases: TGTGCCAGTAGTTTGCAAGGGGGGAACACTGAAGCTTTCTTT. Protein sequence: CASSLQGGNTEAFF.

The chain joins TRBV28 to TRBJ1-2, with D maybe TRBD1 (6 bases). Trimming pared 10 bases from V and 4 bases from J, leaving 22 bases between. The germline V gene encodes CDR1 MDHEN and CDR2 SYDVKM. This CDR3 is 15 amino acids long. The CDR3 region has the DNA TGTGCCACCAACCTCGGTGGGGGCGGGGGCTATGGCTACACCTTC. This translates into CATNLGGGGGYGYTF.

The CDR3 reads CATTGTGRYEQYF. CDR3 coding DNA: TGTGCCACAACCGGGACAGGGCGGTACGAGCAGTACTTC. The chain is built from TRBV28 and TRBJ2-7, with 9 bases identical to TRBD1. The length of the CDR3 is 13 residues. The V and J ends lost 10 bases and 4 bases, in that order; junction bases with no gene match: 8. The germline CDR1 and CDR2 sequences are MDHEN and SYDVKM.

The rearrangement links TRBV9 to TRBJ1-1; 8 bases map to TRBD1. The CDR3 runs to 15 residues. The germline V gene has CDR1 SGDLS and CDR2 YYNGEE. With 2 bases clipped from V and 1 base from J, the junction kept 4 bases outside the gene matches. CDR3: CASSVLQGENTEAFF. The CDR3 DNA sequence: TGTGCCAGCAGCGTGTTACAGGGGGAGAACACTGAAGCTTTCTTT.

This chain uses TRBV2 with TRBJ1-3, with D maybe TRBD1 (5 bases). The germline V and J ends were trimmed by 6 bases and 4 bases, with 19 bases remaining between them. Germline CDR1 SNHLY, CDR2 FYNNEI. The CDR3 sequence is 16 residues long. The CDR3 sequence: CASRPYTQGRGNTIYF. The DNA of the CDR3 is TGTGCCAGCAGACCTTACACCCAGGGAAGGGGAAACACCATATATTTT.

The V gene is TRBV28, the J gene TRBJ1-6; D perhaps matches TRBD1 (5 bases). Germline CDR1 MDHEN, CDR2 SYDVKM. This CDR3 contains 14 residues. V was clipped by 8 bases and J by 10 bases, with 18 bases between them. The CDR3 here is CASGSLGGGSPLHF. As DNA, the CDR3 is TGTGCCAGCGGGTCACTTGGGGGGGGATCACCCCTCCACTTT.

The chain has TRBV7-9 and TRBJ1-1; D is ambiguous. CDR1 SEHNR and CDR2 FQNEAQ come from the germline V gene (reference sequence). The CDR3 is 13 amino acids. Trimming took off 7 bases at V and 1 base at J, with 10 bases between the two ends. The CDR3 loop reads CASIPPGNTEAFF. The CDR3 DNA reads TGTGCCAGCATCCCCCCCGGGAACACTGAAGCTTTCTTT.

This clone was recorded a few times. The rearrangement uses TRBV27 and TRBJ1-2; 12 nucleotides line up with TRBD1. Germline-derived CDR1 and CDR2 are MNHEY and SMNVEV (reference sequence). The trim removed 8 bases at V and 4 bases at J, leaving 17 bases unmatched. The CDR3 is made up of 18 amino acids. This CDR3 reads CASGRTGTGGAGGYGYTF. The CDR3, as DNA: TGTGCCAGCGGGAGGACCGGGACAGGGGGCGCGGGGGGCTATGGCTACACCTTC.

V gene TRBV11-2 combines with J gene TRBJ2-7; TRBD2 agrees at 11 bases. With V trimmed by 5 bases and J by 2 bases, 5 bases remained unmatched. The CDR3 runs 15 residues. In germline, CDR1 is SGHAT, CDR2 FQNNGV. CDR3 DNA: TGTGCCAGCAGCCCCGGACTAGCGGGCCCCTACGAGCAGTACTTC. Translated, it gives CASSPGLAGPYEQYF.

The rearrangement links TRBV6-5 to TRBJ1-4; D unclear. In germline, CDR1 is MNHEY, CDR2 SVGAGI. The V end was cut by 0 bases, the J end by 3 bases, with 5 bases between. This CDR3 region has 14 residues. The CDR3 sequence is CASSYSTANEKLFF. CDR3 DNA sequence: TGTGCCAGCAGTTACTCCACAGCTAATGAAAAACTGTTTTTT.

To note about this clone: At one end, the junction sequence differs from germline, possibly due to a read error. The V and J genes are TRBV7-9 and TRBJ1-1; D not certain. Germline values: CDR1 SEHNR, CDR2 FQNEAQ (reference sequence). CDR3 length equals 14 residues. CDR3 in amino acids: CSSSSQAMNTEAFF. For the CDR3, the DNA is TGTTCCAGCAGCTCCCAAGCTATGAACACTGAAGCTTTCTTT.

The gene calls are TRBV30 and TRBJ2-2; perhaps TRBD2 as D (6 bases). CDR1 is GTSNPN, CDR2 SVGIG, per germline (reference sequence). CDR3 length: 16 amino acids. The ends were cut back, 0 bases at V and 4 bases at J, with 15 bases in the middle. CDR3 amino acids: CAWSVGWRGFTGELFF. CDR3 DNA: TGTGCCTGGAGTGTAGGTTGGAGGGGCTTCACCGGGGAGCTGTTTTTT. Together with reference TRBV30 and TRBJ2-2, the CDR3 gives the full variable domain: SQTIHQWPATLVQPVGSPLSLECTVEGTSNPNLYWYRQAAGRGLQLLFYSVGIGQISSEVPQNLSASRPQDRQFILSSKKLLLSDSGFYLCAWSVGWRGFTGELFFGEGSRLTVL.

The gene calls are TRBV4-1 and TRBJ2-6; 11 nucleotides line up with TRBD1. With V trimmed by 8 bases and J by 0 bases, 3 bases remained unmatched. This CDR3 has 16 amino acids. Looked up from germline, CDR1 is MGHRA and CDR2 is YSYEKL. The CDR3, as DNA: TGCGCCAGCGGGACAGGGGGTAGCTCTGGGGCCAACGTCCTGACTTTC. It is translated as CASGTGGSSGANVLTF.

This sequence joins TRBV2 and TRBJ1-2, with D perhaps TRBD1 (5 bases). The CDR3 spans 14 residues. Deletions cut 7 bases from V and 4 bases from J, with 16 bases between. CDR1 is SNHLY, CDR2 FYNNEI, per germline. CDR3 in DNA: TGTGCCAGCAAGCCAGGGATCGGGTCCTATGGCTACACCTTC. Translation gives CASKPGIGSYGYTF.

The chain combines TRBV5-5 with TRBJ1-1; 7 positions match TRBD1. The CDR3 contains 16 residues. Germline CDR1 reads SGHKS; CDR2 reads YYEKEE (reference sequence). With 4 bases clipped from V and 4 bases from J, the junction kept 13 bases outside the gene matches. The CDR3 region has the DNA TGTGCCAGCAGCCTCCTAGCAGGGGGGAGGATCACTGAAGCTTTCTTT. Its translation: CASSLLAGGRITEAFF. Drawing the rest from reference TRBV5-5 and TRBJ1-1, the complete variable domain is DAGVTQSPTHLIKTRGQQVTLRCSPISGHKSVSWYQQVLGQGPQFIFQYYEKEERGRGNFPDRFSARQFPNYSSELNVNALLLGDSALYLCASSLLAGGRITEAFFGQGTRLTVV.